These 12 T cell receptor beta chains came from one sample sequenced in a study of blood T cell repertoires in COVID-19 (dated by TCRdb to 2018 to 2020). To prepare the library, the immunoSEQ multiplex PCR assay was applied. TCRdb provides this immuneACCESS table in a form limited to in-frame rearrangements. Some clones are lacking; in checked studies, under half of them reflect an unresolved V gene, and why the rest are absent is not known. Here the sample has tens of thousands of clones; roughly 90% occur a single time. Approximately 16% of the sample is in the top ten clones. The specimen sequenced was peripheral blood. These receptors came from a human donor with active COVID-19. The donor label of this sample is uncertain.

The table lists this clone with a count of one. Relative to the germline gene, one junction end is altered; a read error may explain this. The V gene is TRBV7-2, the J gene TRBJ1-4; D not certain. This CDR3 is built from 12 residues. Per germline, CDR1 SGHTA and CDR2 FQGNSA. The CDR3 spells CASSFHAETLFF. CDR3 nucleotides: TGTGCCAGCAGCTTTCACGCAGAAACACTGTTTTTT. The full variable domain, with the rest looked up from reference TRBV7-2 and TRBJ1-4, is GAGVSQSPSNKVTEKGKDVELRCDPISGHTALYWYRQSLGQGLEFLIYFQGNSAPDKSGLPSDRFSAERTGGSVSTLTIQRTQQEDSAVYLCASSFHAETLFFGSGTQLSVL.

V usage is TRBV7-2 and J usage is TRBJ1-6; D is ambiguous. Germline V lookup: CDR1 SGHTA, CDR2 FQGNSA. This CDR3 is 18 amino acids long. The V and J ends lost 1 base and 0 bases respectively, with 13 bases between them. For the CDR3, the DNA is TGTGCCAGCAGCTTAGGCCCGAAGATGAGCTCCTATAATTCACCCCTCCACTTT. Its protein product is CASSLGPKMSSYNSPLHF.

The chain carries TRBV24-1 and TRBJ1-5, with 8 bases fitting TRBD1. V shed 7 bases and J 7 bases; nucleotides not matched to a gene: 5. This CDR3 has 13 amino acids. The germline V gene encodes CDR1 KGHDR and CDR2 SFDVKD. The CDR3 region is CATSMTGEQPQHF. In DNA form, the CDR3 reads TGTGCCACCAGCATGACAGGGGAACAGCCCCAGCATTTT.

This clone was seen only a few times. The CDR3 loop is CASSPRTGTVEAFF. CDR3 coding DNA: TGTGCCAGCAGTCCCCGGACAGGCACGGTCGAGGCTTTCTTT. The chain combines TRBV25-1 with TRBJ1-1, with 7 nucleotides matching TRBD1. The CDR3 consists of 14 residues. The ends lost 5 bases at V and 11 bases at J; junction bases unmatched: 14. Germline values: CDR1 MGHDK, CDR2 SYGVNS.

This rearrangement joins TRBV19 to TRBJ2-3; D might be TRBD2 (5 bases). This CDR3 is 11 amino acids long. Trimming took off 7 bases at V and 5 bases at J, with 7 bases between the two ends. The germline CDR1 and CDR2 sequences are LNHDA and SQIVND (reference sequence). Written as DNA, the CDR3 is TGTGCCAGTACTGAGGGAGATACGCAGTATTTT. The encoded protein is CASTEGDTQYF.

The chain couples TRBV20-1 to TRBJ2-2, with TRBD2 as a possible D gene (6 bases). Germline CDR1 reads DFQATT; CDR2 reads SNEGSKA (reference sequence). The ends were cut back, 3 bases at V and 0 bases at J, with 8 bases in the middle. This CDR3 region has 14 residues. In DNA form, the CDR3 reads TGCAGTGCTAGTTCGGGGGCGAACACCGGGGAGCTGTTTTTT. Residues: CSASSGANTGELFF.

The chain joins TRBV27 to TRBJ1-1, with D tentatively TRBD1 (5 bases). The V and J ends lost 0 bases and 8 bases respectively, with 10 bases between them. Germline lookup yields CDR1 MNHEY and CDR2 SMNVEV (reference sequence). The CDR3 length is 13 residues. The CDR3 region is CASSLSAGREAFF. The CDR3 DNA reads TGTGCCAGCAGTTTATCGGCAGGGAGGGAAGCTTTCTTT.

V is TRBV13 and J is TRBJ2-7; 12 nucleotides match TRBD2. The CDR3 runs to 15 residues. Germline CDR1 PRHDT, CDR2 FYEKMQ (reference sequence). V was pared by 5 bases and J by 2 bases, with 4 bases of the junction left unmatched. Here the CDR3 reads CASSPRTSGAYEQYF. The CDR3 DNA reads as TGTGCCAGCAGCCCGAGGACTAGCGGGGCCTACGAGCAGTACTTC.

The J gene is TRBJ2-3, the V gene TRBV5-3; D might be TRBD1 (6 bases). TRBV5-3 is given ORF status, its function remaining uncertain. CDR3 length: 20 residues. Trimming cost V 0 bases and J 2 bases, with 25 bases left between them. CDR3 in amino acids: CARSLALKNGGPPLTDTQYF. CDR3 DNA: TGTGCCAGAAGCTTGGCGTTGAAGAATGGGGGCCCTCCGCTCACAGATACGCAGTATTTT.

This sequence joins TRBV5-1 and TRBJ2-1; 8 bases agree with TRBD2. The CDR3 is made up of 16 amino acids. J gave up 7 bases and V 0 bases, and 9 bases lay outside the gene matches. The germline V gene has CDR1 SGHRS and CDR2 YFSETQ. The DNA of the CDR3 is TGCGCCAGCAGCTTGGTGGGGACTAGGTATGGGAATGAGCAGTTCTTC. Translated, it gives CASSLVGTRYGNEQFF.

V gene TRBV19 combines with J gene TRBJ2-6; D perhaps matches TRBD2 (6 bases). Germline assignment: CDR1 LNHDA and CDR2 SQIVND (reference sequence). The V gene lost 5 bases and the J gene lost 4 bases, with 24 bases spanning the gap. There are 19 residues in the CDR3. CDR3 DNA sequence: TGTGCCAGTAGTGCTCAATATCTAGCGCGGGTAACGGGGGCCAACGTCCTGACTTTC. It yields the protein CASSAQYLARVTGANVLTF.

This chain links TRBV12-5 with TRBJ2-7; D is perhaps TRBD2 (5 bases). Germline-derived CDR1 and CDR2 are LGHNT and FRNRAP. The CDR3 extends over 16 amino acids. V was shortened by 7 bases and J by 5 bases, with 24 bases between the two germline ends. Here the CDR3 reads CASASRWGDGGNEQYF. The CDR3 region has the DNA TGTGCTAGTGCCTCCAGGTGGGGAGATGGCGGCAACGAGCAGTACTTC.